The next 27 T cell receptor beta chains were all read from a single sample in a study of blood T cell repertoires in COVID-19. The method was immunoSEQ multiplex PCR; TCRdb's version includes in-frame clones alone and lacks a portion of them. The table has 140,000 to 150,000 clones, over 80% seen once. Sequencing was performed on peripheral blood. The receptors were gathered from a man in his 60s with active or convalescent COVID-19.

V gene TRBV13 combines with J gene TRBJ1-1; no definite D call. This CDR3 has 13 amino acids. Germline loops: CDR1 PRHDT, CDR2 FYEKMQ (reference sequence). V dropped 3 bases and J dropped 1 base, with 6 bases sitting between them. The CDR3, as DNA: TGTGCCAGCAGCTTCGGGAGGAACACTGAAGCTTTCTTT. As protein: CASSFGRNTEAFF. Based on the CDR3 plus reference TRBV13 and TRBJ1-1, the full variable domain is AAGVIQSPRHLIKEKRETATLKCYPIPRHDTVYWYQQGPGQDPQFLISFYEKMQSDKGSIPDRFSAQQFSDYHSELNMSSLELGDSALYFCASSFGRNTEAFFGQGTRLTVV.

The rearrangement uses TRBV7-3 and TRBJ2-1; 9 nucleotides line up with TRBD2. CDR3 length: 17 residues. V shed 1 base, J shed 2 bases, and the junction held 6 bases outside the gene matches. Germline-derived CDR1 and CDR2 are SGHTA and FQGTGA. CDR3 protein: CASSLRSAGGAYNEQFF. DNA of the CDR3: TGTGCCAGCAGCTTAAGATCAGCGGGAGGAGCCTACAATGAGCAGTTCTTC.

The V call is TRBV2, the J call TRBJ1-2; a weak D match, TRBD1 (5 bases). Looked up from germline, CDR1 is SNHLY and CDR2 is FYNNEI. With 2 bases removed from V and 5 bases from J, the gap between germline ends came to 12 bases. The CDR3 totals 14 residues. The CDR3 DNA reads TGTGCCAGCAGTGAATGGGGGGTCCCATATGGCTACACCTTC. It yields the protein CASSEWGVPYGYTF.

This rearrangement joins TRBV27 to TRBJ2-1; 13 bases map to TRBD2. Germline V gives CDR1 MNHEY, CDR2 SMNVEV (reference sequence). V was clipped by 5 bases and J by 9 bases; unmatched bases: 7. The CDR3 has 15 residues. The CDR3 protein is CASSPGTSGIREQFF. The CDR3 coding sequence is TGTGCCAGCAGTCCCGGGACTAGCGGGATACGTGAGCAGTTCTTC.

CDR3 nucleotides: TGTGCCAGCAGAGGGACAGGGATCAATCAGCCCCAGCATTTT. Encoded protein: CASRGTGINQPQHF. The chain has TRBV2 and TRBJ1-5, with 9 bases aligning to TRBD1. The CDR3 spans 14 residues. Germline CDR1 is SNHLY and CDR2 is FYNNEI. V was clipped by 6 bases and J by 3 bases; unmatched bases: 3.

The J gene is TRBJ2-3, the V gene TRBV19; 7 bases map to TRBD1. CDR3 length equals 13 residues. The V segment lost 8 bases and the J segment 2 bases; nucleotides outside the gene matches: 4. CDR1 and CDR2 (germline): LNHDA, SQIVND (reference sequence). CDR3 loop: CASGDRSTDTQYF. CDR3 coding DNA: TGTGCCAGTGGGGACAGATCCACAGATACGCAGTATTTT.

This chain uses TRBV11-2 with TRBJ1-2, with 9 nucleotides matching TRBD1. The CDR3 is made up of 16 amino acids. CDR1 is SGHAT, CDR2 FQNNGV, per germline. The trim removed 4 bases at V and 7 bases at J, leaving 13 bases unmatched. This CDR3 reads CASSSYRTGDLSGYTF. For the CDR3, the DNA is TGTGCCAGCAGCTCCTATCGGACAGGGGACCTCTCTGGCTACACCTTC. Supplemented by reference TRBV11-2 and TRBJ1-2, the full variable domain reads EAGVAQSPRYKIIEKRQSVAFWCNPISGHATLYWYQQILGQGPKLLIQFQNNGVVDDSQLPKDRFSAERLKGVDSTLKIQPAKLEDSAVYLCASSSYRTGDLSGYTFGSGTRLTVV.

The table lists this clone with a few counts. This sequence joins TRBV4-1 and TRBJ1-5; D is uncertain. Germline V CDR1 and CDR2: MGHRA, YSYEKL. The V end lost 4 bases, the J end lost 5 bases, and 15 bases lay between the germline ends. CDR3 length: 15 amino acids. The CDR3 coding sequence is TGCGCCAGCAGCCCCCTGTGGGGAGCAGATCAGCCCCAGCATTTT. Amino acids: CASSPLWGADQPQHF.

The chain recombines TRBV7-9 with TRBJ1-2; possible D gene TRBD1, 5 bases. The CDR3 runs 14 residues. Germline loops: CDR1 SEHNR, CDR2 FQNEAQ (reference sequence). The V gene lost 5 bases and the J gene lost 6 bases, with 16 bases spanning the gap. The CDR3 sequence is CASSPSVDRNGYTF. The CDR3 nucleotides are TGTGCCAGCAGCCCCTCAGTCGACAGAAATGGCTACACCTTC.

The rearrangement uses TRBV7-9 and TRBJ2-3, with 16 bases lining up with TRBD2. The germline V gene encodes CDR1 SEHNR and CDR2 FQNEAQ (reference sequence). The CDR3 sequence is 15 residues long. V was pared by 1 base and J by 13 bases, with 5 bases of the junction left unmatched. The CDR3 DNA sequence: TGTGCCAGCAGCTTAGACGGGACTAGCGGGAGGGAGAAGTATTTT. This sequence encodes CASSLDGTSGREKYF.

The V gene is TRBV28, the J gene TRBJ1-4, with TRBD1 identical over 9 bases. This CDR3 contains 19 residues. Germline CDR1 reads MDHEN; CDR2 reads SYDVKM. V trimming: 4 bases; J trimming: 0 bases; junction bases outside the gene matches: 12. DNA for the CDR3: TGTGCCAGCAGTTCCCCCCGGGACAGGGCGACCCCAACTAATGAAAAACTGTTTTTT. Translation gives CASSSPRDRATPTNEKLFF.

The V gene is TRBV7-3, the J gene TRBJ2-3; no reliable D call. The CDR3 sequence is 14 residues long. Germline V gene sequence: CDR1 SGHTA, CDR2 FQGTGA. Trimming removed 2 bases at V and 3 bases at J, with 9 bases between. The CDR3 loop reads CASSLRQSTDTQYF. The CDR3 region has the DNA TGTGCCAGCAGCTTACGCCAGTCAACAGATACGCAGTATTTT. Looking up the rest from reference TRBV7-3 and TRBJ2-3 gives the full variable domain: GAGVSQTPSNKVTEKGKYVELRCDPISGHTALYWYRQSLGQGPEFLIYFQGTGAADDSGLPNDRFFAVRPEGSVSTLKIQRTERGDSAVYLCASSLRQSTDTQYFGPGTRLTVL.

The chain links TRBV19 to TRBJ2-1; D possibly corresponds to TRBD2 (5 bases). CDR1 LNHDA and CDR2 SQIVND come from the germline V gene (reference sequence). The V end was cut by 3 bases, the J end by 6 bases, with 6 bases between. This CDR3 has 12 amino acids. The CDR3 region is CASSIEGNEQFF. The CDR3 coding sequence is TGTGCCAGTAGTATTGAGGGCAATGAGCAGTTCTTC.

V and J are TRBV6-6 and TRBJ1-1; 7 nucleotides match TRBD1. There are 18 residues in the CDR3. Germline assignment: CDR1 MNHNY and CDR2 SVGAGI (reference sequence). The V gene end was trimmed by 5 bases and the J gene end by 7 bases; junction bases not matched to a gene: 22. CDR3 bases: TGTGCCAGCAGTCACACCCGCCACGGAATCAGGGGGGTTGATGAAGCTTTCTTT. It specifies CASSHTRHGIRGVDEAFF.

This sequence joins TRBV3-1 (or the pseudogene TRBV3-2) and TRBJ2-2; D may be TRBD2 (6 bases). Trimming pared 4 bases from V and 6 bases from J, leaving 12 bases between. This CDR3 is 14 amino acids long. Germline V gene data show CDR1 as LGHDT and CDR2 as YNNKEL (reference sequence). CDR3 coding DNA: TGTGCCAGCAGCCCGCTAGCGAGCTCCGGGGAGCTGTTTTTT. Amino acids: CASSPLASSGELFF.

The chain has TRBV2 and TRBJ2-4, with D perhaps TRBD2 (5 bases). V shed 4 bases and J shed 10 bases, with 8 bases lying between them. This CDR3 is built from 11 residues. Germline V gene lookup returns CDR1 SNHLY and CDR2 FYNNEI. CDR3 in amino acids: CASSGGQIQYF. The CDR3 nucleotides are TGTGCCAGCAGTGGCGGGCAGATTCAGTACTTC.

V usage is TRBV15 and J usage is TRBJ2-1, with 9 bases that match TRBD1. The V gene end was trimmed by 3 bases and the J gene end by 7 bases; junction bases not matched to a gene: 7. Germline CDR1 LNHNV, CDR2 YYDKDF (reference sequence). The CDR3 covers 15 residues. The CDR3, as DNA: TGTGCCACCAGCAGGCCGGGACAGGGAAAGAATGAGCAGTTCTTC. Translated, it gives CATSRPGQGKNEQFF.

The chain has TRBV29-1 and TRBJ2-1; D perhaps matches TRBD2 (6 bases). CDR3 length: 13 residues. Germline CDR1 reads SQVTM; CDR2 reads ANQGSEA. V was pared by 4 bases and J by 4 bases, with 11 bases between. The CDR3 spells CSVGSSVYNEQFF. The CDR3, as DNA: TGCAGCGTTGGGTCTAGCGTTTACAATGAGCAGTTCTTC.

This sequence joins TRBV27 and TRBJ2-1; perhaps TRBD2 as D (6 bases). The germline V and J ends were trimmed by 0 bases and 8 bases, with 11 bases remaining between them. This CDR3 is built from 14 residues. Per the germline V gene, CDR1 is MNHEY and CDR2 is SMNVEV (reference sequence). In DNA form, the CDR3 reads TGTGCCAGCAGTTTATCCCGCCTAGCGTATGAGCAGTTCTTC. Amino acids: CASSLSRLAYEQFF.

The rearrangement uses TRBV5-4 and TRBJ2-1; perhaps TRBD2 as D (6 bases). Per germline, CDR1 SGHNT and CDR2 YYREEE (reference sequence). Trimming left V 0 bases short and J 2 bases short, with 6 bases between. CDR3 length: 14 amino acids. CDR3 protein: CASSLASAYNEQFF. CDR3 coding DNA: TGTGCCAGCAGCTTGGCTAGCGCCTACAATGAGCAGTTCTTC.

V is TRBV21-1 and J is TRBJ2-7; TRBD2, the D gene given by the table, was not confirmed from the DNA. TRBV21-1 is assigned pseudogene status. The CDR3 consists of 14 residues. CDR3 loop: CASSTLRLAAQQYF. DNA of the CDR3: TGTGCCAGCAGCACCTTAAGACTAGCGGCCCAACAGTACTTC.

The V gene is TRBV19, the J gene TRBJ1-2; D not resolved. The CDR3 is made up of 15 amino acids. V dropped 3 bases and J dropped 8 bases, with 19 bases sitting between them. Germline CDR1 is LNHDA and CDR2 is SQIVND (reference sequence). The CDR3 sequence: CASSIRTVAGGGYTF. CDR3 coding DNA: TGTGCCAGTAGTATCCGGACCGTGGCGGGAGGAGGCTACACCTTC.

The chain joins TRBV4-1 to TRBJ2-7; tentatively, D is TRBD2 (6 bases). The CDR3 has 14 residues. The germline V and J ends were trimmed by 4 bases and 6 bases, with 16 bases remaining between them. The germline CDR1 and CDR2 sequences are MGHRA and YSYEKL. CDR3 bases: TGCGCCAGCAGCCTCGGGGACTTTCGATCCGAGCAGTACTTC. This gives the protein CASSLGDFRSEQYF.

The rearrangement links TRBV14 to TRBJ2-5; a possible D gene is TRBD1 (6 bases). Germline CDR1 SGHDN, CDR2 FVKESK. The V end lost 1 base, the J end lost 4 bases, and 13 bases lay between the germline ends. The CDR3 has 15 amino acids. For the CDR3, the DNA is TGTGCCAGCAGCCAAGGGGGGCGCAAGGCAGAGACCCAGTACTTC. Translating it yields CASSQGGRKAETQYF.

The V and J genes are TRBV29-1 and TRBJ1-1; a possible D gene is TRBD1 (5 bases). Germline CDR1 reads SQVTM; CDR2 reads ANQGSEA. The CDR3 covers 13 residues. V shed 3 bases and J shed 1 base, with 9 bases lying between them. The CDR3 DNA is TGCAGCGTTGAGAACAGGAGGAACACTGAAGCTTTCTTT. As protein: CSVENRRNTEAFF.

The count of this clone is one. The genes are TRBV19 and TRBJ1-2; TRBD1 agrees at 9 bases. The length of the CDR3 is 17 residues. Trimming removed 3 bases from V and 5 bases from J; junction bases left unmatched: 13. Germline V gene sequence: CDR1 LNHDA, CDR2 SQIVND (reference sequence). The chain's CDR3 is CASSIGVNGQGRYGYTF. In nucleotides, the CDR3 is TGTGCCAGTAGTATCGGGGTCAATGGACAGGGGCGGTATGGCTACACCTTC.

The chain combines TRBV27 with TRBJ2-1; 10 bases fit TRBD2. Trimming took 0 bases from V and 14 from J; bases not matched to a gene: 13. Germline V gene sequence: CDR1 MNHEY, CDR2 SMNVEV (reference sequence). The length of the CDR3 is 16 residues. The CDR3: CASSLSHRKREGSKFF. The CDR3 region has the DNA TGTGCCAGCAGTTTATCGCATCGGAAGCGGGAGGGTTCGAAGTTCTTC.